The rows below give T cell receptor beta chains drawn from one sample of a study of blood T cell repertoires in COVID-19. Sequencing was performed with immunoSEQ multiplex PCR; in TCRdb, only in-frame clones are kept and a portion is missing. The sample has approximately 200,000 clones; more than 80% are singletons. Sequencing used PBMCs or T cells enriched from blood (not recorded which). The receptor source for this set is a woman younger than 35 in a cohort exposed to, infected with or recovered from COVID-19 (not recorded which). CDR3s include the opening cysteine and the closing phenylalanine or tryptophan. The order of the fields is clone size, V gene, D gene, J gene, CDR3 DNA, CDR3 protein. A D gene is named only where the DNA matches it firmly. Not every row has a clone size; where given, it reads once, few, many or a size class.

NA	TRBV15	NA	TRBJ1-5	TGTGCCACCAGCAGAGATCGGCGGCCCAATCAGCCCCAGCATTTT	CATSRDRRPNQPQHF
NA	TRBV11-3	TRBD2	TRBJ2-7	TGTGCCAGCAGCTTAGATCCCTTTGGGACTAGCGGGAGTTACGAGCAGTACTTC	CASSLDPFGTSGSYEQYF
NA	TRBV20-1	TRBD2	TRBJ2-7	TGCAGTGCTAGTGGTAGCGGGGGGCCTCGATACGAGCAGTACTTC	CSASGSGGPRYEQYF
NA	TRBV7-3	NA	TRBJ2-3	TGTGCCAGCAGCCCCCAGCTAGTTGGAGATACGCAGTATTTT	CASSPQLVGDTQYF
NA	TRBV10-1	NA	TRBJ1-2	TGCGCCAGCAGTGCCGGGACATACAACTATGGCTACACCTTC	CASSAGTYNYGYTF
NA	TRBV6-5	NA	TRBJ1-2	TGTGCCAGCAGTTCCTCCGGGACTTACTATGGCTACACCTTC	CASSSSGTYYGYTF
NA	TRBV5-6	TRBD1	TRBJ1-2	TGTGCCAGCAGCGTGCCGGGACAGGGGTTTGTGTATGGCTACACCTTC	CASSVPGQGFVYGYTF
NA	TRBV5-1	TRBD1	TRBJ2-3	TGCGCCAGCAGCTTGGCGGGGACAGGGGGCACAGATACGCAGTATTTT	CASSLAGTGGTDTQYF
NA	TRBV28	NA	TRBJ2-6	TGTGCCAGCAGTCAGAGGGGGATCTCTGGGGCCAACGTCCTGACTTTC	CASSQRGISGANVLTF
NA	TRBV7-9	NA	TRBJ2-5	TGTGCCAGCAGCCACGGGGAGACCCAGTACTTC	CASSHGETQYF
NA	TRBV11-2	TRBD2	TRBJ2-7	TGTGCCAGCAGCTTAGCTATAGGACTAGCGGGGACCTACGAGCAGTACTTC	CASSLAIGLAGTYEQYF
NA	TRBV24-1	NA	TRBJ2-7	TGTGCCACCAGTGCCCCGACAGGCCTAAGTCAATCCTACGAGCAGTACTTC	CATSAPTGLSQSYEQYF
NA	TRBV7-3	TRBD1	TRBJ1-1	TGTGCCAGCAGCTCACCAGGGGGCACTGAAGCTTTCTTT	CASSSPGGTEAFF
NA	TRBV6-2/TRBV6-3	NA	TRBJ1-5	TGTGCCAGCAGTGACAGGCGGATCAGCAATCAGCCCCAGCATTTT	CASSDRRISNQPQHF
NA	TRBV2	TRBD1	TRBJ1-5	TGTGCCAGCAGTGGACAGGGAACTTATCAGCCCCAGCATTTT	CASSGQGTYQPQHF
once	TRBV29-1	TRBD1	TRBJ1-1	TGCAGCGTTGAACGACAGGGGGGTCCGAACACTGAAGCTTTCTTT	CSVERQGGPNTEAFF
NA	TRBV9	TRBD2	TRBJ2-1	TGTGCCAGCAGCGTCGGCGGGGGGGCCTTGAGCTCCTACAATGAGCAGTTCTTC	CASSVGGGALSSYNEQFF
NA	TRBV2	TRBD1	TRBJ1-6	TGTGCCAGCAGTGACAGGGGGGATTATAATTCACCCCTCCACTTT	CASSDRGDYNSPLHF
NA	TRBV21-1	NA	TRBJ1-3	TGTGCCAGCAGCAAAGGCCCCGACTTCCGTGGAAACACCATATATTTT	CASSKGPDFRGNTIYF
NA	TRBV4-1	NA	TRBJ1-5	TGCGCCAGCAGCCAAGATGAGGAGCTACCCACTTACAATCAGCCCCAGCATTTT	CASSQDEELPTYNQPQHF
NA	TRBV5-1	TRBD1	TRBJ2-1	TGCGCCAGCAGCTCCGCCGGGACAGGGAACTACAATGAGCAGTTCTTC	CASSSAGTGNYNEQFF
NA	TRBV7-6	TRBD1	TRBJ2-7	TGTGCCAGCAGCACCGGGTTGGGACAGGCCTACGAGCAGTACTTC	CASSTGLGQAYEQYF
NA	TRBV5-4	TRBD1	TRBJ1-2	TGTGCCAGCAGGGAAGCAGGGGGAGCTAACTATGGCTACACCTTC	CASREAGGANYGYTF
NA	TRBV4-2	TRBD2	TRBJ2-2	TGTGCCAGCAGCCAAGCCGGGACTAGCGGTGTCGGGGAGCTGTTTTTT	CASSQAGTSGVGELFF
NA	TRBV7-9	NA	TRBJ1-5	TGTGCCAGCAGCTCGTCCGGGCCCCAGCATTTT	CASSSSGPQHF